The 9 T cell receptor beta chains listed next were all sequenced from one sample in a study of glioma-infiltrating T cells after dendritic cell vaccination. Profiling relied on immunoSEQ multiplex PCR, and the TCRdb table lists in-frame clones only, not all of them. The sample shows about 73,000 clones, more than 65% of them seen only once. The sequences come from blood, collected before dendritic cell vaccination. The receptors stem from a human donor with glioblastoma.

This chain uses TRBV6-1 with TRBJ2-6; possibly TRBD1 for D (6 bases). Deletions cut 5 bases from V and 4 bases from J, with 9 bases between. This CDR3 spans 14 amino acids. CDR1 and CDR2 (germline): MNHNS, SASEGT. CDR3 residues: CASSTGSGANVLTF. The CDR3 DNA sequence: TGTGCCAGCAGTACAGGGTCCGGGGCCAACGTCCTGACTTTC.

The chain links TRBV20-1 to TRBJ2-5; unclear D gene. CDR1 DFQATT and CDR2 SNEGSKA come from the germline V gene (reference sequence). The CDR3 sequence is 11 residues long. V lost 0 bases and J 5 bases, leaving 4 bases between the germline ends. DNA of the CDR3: TGCAGTGCTAGAGAGAGGGAGACCCAGTACTTC. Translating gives CSARERETQYF.

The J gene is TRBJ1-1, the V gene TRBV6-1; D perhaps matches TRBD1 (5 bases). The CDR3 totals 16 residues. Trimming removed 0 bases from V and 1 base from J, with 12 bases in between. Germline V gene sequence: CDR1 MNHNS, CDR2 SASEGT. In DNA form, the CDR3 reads TGTGCCAGCAGTGAAGCGCAGGGCGCCCAGAACACTGAAGCTTTCTTT. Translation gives CASSEAQGAQNTEAFF.

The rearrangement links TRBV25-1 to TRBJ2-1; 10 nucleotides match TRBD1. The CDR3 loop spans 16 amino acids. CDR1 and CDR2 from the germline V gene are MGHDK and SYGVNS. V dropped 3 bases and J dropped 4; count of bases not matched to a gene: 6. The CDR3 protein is CASSEGQGWVYNEQFF. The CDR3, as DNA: TGTGCCAGCAGTGAGGGACAGGGGTGGGTTTACAATGAGCAGTTCTTC.

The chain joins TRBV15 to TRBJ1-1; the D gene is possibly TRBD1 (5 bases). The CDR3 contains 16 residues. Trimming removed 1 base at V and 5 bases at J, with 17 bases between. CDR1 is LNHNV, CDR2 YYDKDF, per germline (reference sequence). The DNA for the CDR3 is TGTGCCACCAGCAGAGGCGGTTGGGGGGTAGAAACTGAAGCTTTCTTT. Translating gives CATSRGGWGVETEAFF.

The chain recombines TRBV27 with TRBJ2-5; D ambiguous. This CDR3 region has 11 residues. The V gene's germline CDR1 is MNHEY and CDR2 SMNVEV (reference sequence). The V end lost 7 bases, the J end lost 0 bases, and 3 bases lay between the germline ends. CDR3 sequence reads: CASTNQETQYF. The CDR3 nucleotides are TGTGCCAGCACCAACCAAGAGACCCAGTACTTC.

The CDR3: CASSQDPAGQGNTGELFF. The CDR3 coding sequence is TGCGCCAGCAGCCAAGACCCGGCGGGACAGGGAAACACCGGGGAGCTGTTTTTT. V gene TRBV4-1 combines with J gene TRBJ2-2, with 9 bases lining up with TRBD1. The V segment lost 0 bases and the J segment 2 bases; nucleotides outside the gene matches: 7. In germline, CDR1 is MGHRA, CDR2 YSYEKL. CDR3 size: 18 residues.

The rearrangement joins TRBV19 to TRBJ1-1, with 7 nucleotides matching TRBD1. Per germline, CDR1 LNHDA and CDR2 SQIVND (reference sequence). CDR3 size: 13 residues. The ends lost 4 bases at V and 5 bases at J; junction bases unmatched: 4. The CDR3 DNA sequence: TGTGCCAGTAGTAGTACACAGGGGACTGAAGCTTTCTTT. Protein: CASSSTQGTEAFF. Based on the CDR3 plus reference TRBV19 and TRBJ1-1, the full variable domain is DGGITQSPKYLFRKEGQNVTLSCEQNLNHDAMYWYRQDPGQGLRLIYYSQIVNDFQKGDIAEGYSVSREKKESFPLTVTSAQKNPTAFYLCASSSTQGTEAFFGQGTRLTVV.

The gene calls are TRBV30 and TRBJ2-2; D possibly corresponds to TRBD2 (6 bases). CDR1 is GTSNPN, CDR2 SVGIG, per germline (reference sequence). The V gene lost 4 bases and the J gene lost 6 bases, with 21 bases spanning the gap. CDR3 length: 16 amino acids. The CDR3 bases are TGTGCCTGGAAATGGAATAGGGACTGGCGGGCCGGGGAGCTGTTTTTT. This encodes CAWKWNRDWRAGELFF.